Following are 16 T cell receptor beta chains from one sample sequenced in a study of cytomegalovirus exposure and HLA in healthy donors. With 60 Vbeta and 13 Jbeta primers, the PCR was carried out. Assay: immunoSEQ multiplex PCR; the TCRdb copy retains only in-frame clones and omits some. The table has tens of thousands of clones, about 77% seen once. The sequenced material came from PBMCs. The receptors derive from a male donor in good health and CMV-seropositive.

The chain joins TRBV29-1 to TRBJ2-3; D is unclear. The CDR3 covers 15 residues. Trimming removed 0 bases at V and 1 base at J, with 11 bases between. Looked up from germline, CDR1 is SQVTM and CDR2 is ANQGSEA. The CDR3 loop reads CSVEDPGKGTDTQYF. The CDR3 nucleotides are TGCAGCGTTGAAGATCCAGGCAAAGGCACAGATACGCAGTATTTT.

The J gene is TRBJ2-3, the V gene TRBV7-9; TRBD2 aligns across 8 bases. CDR1 is SEHNR, CDR2 FQNEAQ, per germline (reference sequence). There are 16 residues in the CDR3. J was trimmed by 2 bases and V by 3 bases; bases with no gene match: 7. This CDR3 is CASSFLGLADTDTQYF. CDR3 nucleotides: TGTGCCAGCAGCTTCCTAGGACTAGCCGACACAGATACGCAGTATTTT.

The chain recombines TRBV7-9 with TRBJ2-1, with a possible D match to TRBD2 (5 bases). The germline gives CDR1 SEHNR, CDR2 FQNEAQ (reference sequence). CDR3 length equals 16 residues. V lost 2 bases and J lost 7, with 18 bases in between. CDR3 region: CASSLMWTGDFNEQFF. CDR3 DNA sequence: TGTGCCAGCAGCTTAATGTGGACTGGGGATTTTAATGAGCAGTTCTTC.

V and J are TRBV6-1 and TRBJ2-7, with D tentatively TRBD2 (5 bases). Germline V gives CDR1 MNHNS, CDR2 SASEGT. The CDR3 is made up of 13 amino acids. The germline V and J ends were trimmed by 6 bases and 4 bases, with 13 bases remaining between them. CDR3 sequence reads: CASSPIGEYEQYF. The CDR3 DNA reads TGTGCCAGCAGCCCCATCGGGGAGTACGAGCAGTACTTC.

The chain carries TRBV9 and TRBJ2-2; D gene ambiguous. Germline V lookup: CDR1 SGDLS, CDR2 YYNGEE. The CDR3 covers 13 residues. The V end lost 4 bases, the J end lost 7 bases, and 11 bases lay between the germline ends. In DNA form, the CDR3 reads TGTGCCAGCAGCATGCTAGATGACGGGGAGCTGTTTTTT. Translated: CASSMLDDGELFF.

CDR3 DNA sequence: TGTGCCAGCAGCGTAGCTTTCAGCGGGGGCTTCCAAGAGACCCAGTACTTC. This codes for CASSVAFSGGFQETQYF. The chain joins TRBV9 to TRBJ2-5; TRBD2 aligns across 8 bases. The germline V gene has CDR1 SGDLS and CDR2 YYNGEE. The CDR3 is 17 residues long. Trimming cost V 0 bases and J 1 base; bases outside gene matches: 8.

The chain carries TRBV5-1 and TRBJ1-4; D possibly corresponds to TRBD1 (6 bases). This CDR3 region has 15 residues. The ends were cut back, 4 bases at V and 4 bases at J, with 14 bases in the middle. The V gene's germline CDR1 is SGHRS and CDR2 YFSETQ. The DNA for the CDR3 is TGCGCCAGCAGCGAGAGGGGGAGGGGTAATGAAAAACTGTTTTTT. Its protein product is CASSERGRGNEKLFF.

The chain joins TRBV9 to TRBJ2-1; D gene unclear. CDR3 length equals 15 residues. V was trimmed by 2 bases and J by 9 bases, leaving 18 bases between them. Germline CDR1 reads SGDLS; CDR2 reads YYNGEE. This CDR3 is CASSVSLAVGSEQFF. The CDR3 nucleotides read TGTGCCAGCAGCGTCAGTTTAGCCGTAGGTAGTGAGCAGTTCTTC.

In this sample, this clone turned up a few times. This likely reflects a read error, since a far larger clone is one base away. This sequence joins TRBV7-2 and TRBJ2-5; TRBD2 aligns across 7 bases. This CDR3 is 13 amino acids long. Germline CDR1 and CDR2: SGHTA and FQGNSA. With 5 bases clipped from V and 3 bases from J, the junction kept 3 bases outside the gene matches. CDR3 loop: CASSPAGKETQYF. The CDR3 DNA is TGTGCCAGCAGCCCAGCGGGAAAAGAGACCCAGTACTTC.

The gene calls are TRBV6-5 and TRBJ1-4; D gene ambiguous. The germline V gene has CDR1 MNHEY and CDR2 SVGAGI. This CDR3 contains 14 residues. V was clipped by 5 bases and J by 3 bases, with 10 bases between them. The CDR3 DNA is TGTGCCAGCAGTCTTTTGCGGCCTAATGAAAAACTGTTTTTT. The encoded protein is CASSLLRPNEKLFF.

J is TRBJ2-1 and V is TRBV9; TRBD2 might be the D (5 bases). The germline V and J ends were trimmed by 3 bases and 4 bases, with 14 bases remaining between them. Germline CDR1 and CDR2: SGDLS and YYNGEE. CDR3 length: 15 residues. In nucleotides, the CDR3 is TGTGCCAGCAGCGAGGACTGGATTGGGTACAATGAGCAGTTCTTC. As protein: CASSEDWIGYNEQFF.

This clone turned up a few times. The chain joins TRBV6-1 to TRBJ1-2; TRBD1 agrees at 7 bases. The CDR3 totals 15 residues. Germline V gene lookup returns CDR1 MNHNS and CDR2 SASEGT. V was clipped by 4 bases and J by 2 bases; unmatched bases: 7. Here the CDR3 reads CASSVGTARNYGYTF. The CDR3 nucleotides are TGTGCCAGCAGTGTCGGGACAGCTCGAAACTATGGCTACACCTTC.

This clone appeared a few times. The genes are TRBV10-1 and TRBJ2-1; D might be TRBD2 (5 bases). The V gene lost 3 bases and the J gene lost 4 bases, with 19 bases spanning the gap. The V gene's germline CDR1 is WNHNN and CDR2 SYGVQD (reference sequence). The CDR3 loop spans 17 amino acids. CDR3 DNA sequence: TGCGCCAGCAGTGATACAGCAGCGGCCGTCGATTACAATGAGCAGTTCTTC. It codes for CASSDTAAAVDYNEQFF.

The chain couples TRBV6-4 to TRBJ2-3; 10 bases line up with TRBD2. V shed 0 bases and J 2 bases; nucleotides not matched to a gene: 2. The length of the CDR3 is 16 residues. CDR1 is MRHNA and CDR2 is SNTAGT in the germline V gene. The CDR3 is CASSDSAGGFTDTQYF. In DNA, the CDR3 is TGTGCCAGCAGTGACTCAGCGGGAGGGTTCACAGATACGCAGTATTTT.

The chain is built from TRBV11-2 and TRBJ1-2; TRBD1 agrees at 7 bases. Germline values: CDR1 SGHAT, CDR2 FQNNGV. V lost 3 bases to trimming and J lost 4 bases; unmatched junction nucleotides: 5. The CDR3 spans 14 residues. The DNA of the CDR3 is TGTGCCAGCAGCTTGGAAACAGGGGTCTATGGCTACACCTTC. This gives the protein CASSLETGVYGYTF.

The chain links TRBV19 to TRBJ2-2; TRBD1 matches 10 bases. CDR1 and CDR2 from the germline V gene are LNHDA and SQIVND (reference sequence). V shed 10 bases and J 3 bases; nucleotides not matched to a gene: 2. This CDR3 comprises 13 residues. CDR3 residues: CAIGQGDTGELFF. The CDR3 DNA sequence: TGTGCCATCGGACAGGGGGACACCGGGGAGCTGTTTTTT.